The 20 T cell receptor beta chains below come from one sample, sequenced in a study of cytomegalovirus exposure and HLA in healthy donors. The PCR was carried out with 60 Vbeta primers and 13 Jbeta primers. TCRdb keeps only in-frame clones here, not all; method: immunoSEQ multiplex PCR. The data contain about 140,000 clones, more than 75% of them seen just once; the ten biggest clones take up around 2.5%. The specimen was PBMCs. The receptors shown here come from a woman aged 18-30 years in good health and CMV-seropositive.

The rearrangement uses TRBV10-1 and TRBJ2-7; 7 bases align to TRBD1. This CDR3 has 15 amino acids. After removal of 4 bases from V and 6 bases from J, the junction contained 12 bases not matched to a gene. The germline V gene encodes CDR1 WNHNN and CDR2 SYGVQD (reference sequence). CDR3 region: CASSAKGGYHSEQYF. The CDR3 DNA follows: TGCGCCAGCAGTGCCAAAGGGGGCTATCATTCCGAGCAGTACTTC.

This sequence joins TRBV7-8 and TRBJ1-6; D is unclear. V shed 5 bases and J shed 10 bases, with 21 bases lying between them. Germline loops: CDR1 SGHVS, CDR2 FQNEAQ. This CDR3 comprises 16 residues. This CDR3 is CASSPWANPEGSPLHF. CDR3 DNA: TGTGCCAGCAGCCCATGGGCGAACCCTGAGGGATCACCCCTCCACTTT. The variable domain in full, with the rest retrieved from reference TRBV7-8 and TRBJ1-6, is GAGVSQSPRYKVAKRGQDVALRCDPISGHVSLFWYQQALGQGPEFLTYFQNEAQLDKSGLPSDRFFAERPEGSVSTLKIQRTQQEDSAVYLCASSPWANPEGSPLHFGNGTRLTVT.

The chain's CDR3 is CASSLAVQGRGYTF. The CDR3 bases are TGCGCCAGCAGCTTGGCGGTTCAGGGCCGAGGCTACACCTTC. The rearrangement joins TRBV5-1 to TRBJ1-2, with D possibly being TRBD1 (5 bases). Trimming took off 0 bases at V and 8 bases at J, with 14 bases between the two ends. This CDR3 contains 14 residues. Germline CDR1 is SGHRS and CDR2 is YFSETQ.

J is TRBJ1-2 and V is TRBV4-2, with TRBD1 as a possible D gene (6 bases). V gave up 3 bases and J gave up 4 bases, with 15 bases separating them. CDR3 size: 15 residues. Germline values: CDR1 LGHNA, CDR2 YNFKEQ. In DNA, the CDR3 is TGTGCCAGCAGCCAGACCGGACAAGGGGGCTATGGCTACACCTTC. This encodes CASSQTGQGGYGYTF.

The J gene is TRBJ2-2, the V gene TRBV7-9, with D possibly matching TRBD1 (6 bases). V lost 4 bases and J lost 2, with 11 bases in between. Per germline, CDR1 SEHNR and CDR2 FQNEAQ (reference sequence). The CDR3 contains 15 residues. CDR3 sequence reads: CASSSARGNTGELFF. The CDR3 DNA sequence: TGTGCCAGCAGCTCGGCCAGGGGAAACACCGGGGAGCTGTTTTTT.

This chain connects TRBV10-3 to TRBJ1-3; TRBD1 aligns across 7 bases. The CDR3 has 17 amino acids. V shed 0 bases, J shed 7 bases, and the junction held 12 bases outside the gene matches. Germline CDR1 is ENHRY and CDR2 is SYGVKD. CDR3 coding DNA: TGTGCCATCAGTGAGTCGACGGTTACAGGGGAGTATAACACCATATATTTT. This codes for CAISESTVTGEYNTIYF.

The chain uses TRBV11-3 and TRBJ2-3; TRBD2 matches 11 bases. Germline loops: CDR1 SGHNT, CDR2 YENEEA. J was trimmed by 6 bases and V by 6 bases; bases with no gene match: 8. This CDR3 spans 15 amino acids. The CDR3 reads CASSLTSGGYDTQYF. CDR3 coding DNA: TGTGCCAGCAGTCTTACTAGCGGGGGTTACGATACGCAGTATTTT.

The CDR3 loop reads CASSSRDRGRKNTGELFF. CDR3 nucleotides: TGTGCCAGCAGCTCCCGGGACAGGGGGCGGAAGAACACCGGGGAGCTGTTTTTT. The gene calls are TRBV7-2 and TRBJ2-2; 12 nucleotides match TRBD1. The V gene's germline CDR1 is SGHTA and CDR2 FQGNSA. Trimming removed 4 bases from V and 1 base from J; junction bases left unmatched: 7. This CDR3 has 18 residues. Complete variable domain (other parts from reference TRBV7-2 and TRBJ2-2): GAGVSQSPSNKVTEKGKDVELRCDPISGHTALYWYRQSLGQGLEFLIYFQGNSAPDKSGLPSDRFSAERTGGSVSTLTIQRTQQEDSAVYLCASSSRDRGRKNTGELFFGEGSRLTVL.

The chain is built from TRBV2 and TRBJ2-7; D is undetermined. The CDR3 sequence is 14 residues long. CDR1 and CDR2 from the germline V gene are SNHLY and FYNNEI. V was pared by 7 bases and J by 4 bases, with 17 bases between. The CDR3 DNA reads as TGTGCCAGCATGGTACCCTCGGGTGTATACGAGCAGTACTTC. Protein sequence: CASMVPSGVYEQYF.

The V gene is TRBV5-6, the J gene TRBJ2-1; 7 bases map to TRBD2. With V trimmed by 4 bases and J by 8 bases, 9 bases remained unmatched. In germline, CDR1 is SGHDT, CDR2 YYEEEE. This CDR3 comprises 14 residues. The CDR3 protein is CASSPGEGFDEQFF. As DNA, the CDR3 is TGTGCCAGCAGCCCTGGGGAGGGTTTCGATGAGCAGTTCTTC.

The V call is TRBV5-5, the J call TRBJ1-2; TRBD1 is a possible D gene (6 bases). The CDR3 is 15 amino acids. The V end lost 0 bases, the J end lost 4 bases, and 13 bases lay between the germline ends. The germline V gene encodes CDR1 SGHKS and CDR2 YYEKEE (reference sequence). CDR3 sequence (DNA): TGTGCCAGCAGCTTGGCCATGGGGGCGCCCTATGGCTACACCTTC. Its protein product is CASSLAMGAPYGYTF.

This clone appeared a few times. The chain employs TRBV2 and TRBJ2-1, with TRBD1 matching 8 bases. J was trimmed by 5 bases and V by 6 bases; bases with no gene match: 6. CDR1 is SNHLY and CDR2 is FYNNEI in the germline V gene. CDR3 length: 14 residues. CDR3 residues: CASRERTGHNEQFF. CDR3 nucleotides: TGTGCCAGCAGGGAAAGGACAGGGCACAATGAGCAGTTCTTC. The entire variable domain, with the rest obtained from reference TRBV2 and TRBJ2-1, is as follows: EPEVTQTPSHQVTQMGQEVILRCVPISNHLYFYWYRQILGQKVEFLVSFYNNEISEKSEIFDDQFSVERPDGSNFTLKIRSTKLEDSAMYFCASRERTGHNEQFFGPGTRLTVL.

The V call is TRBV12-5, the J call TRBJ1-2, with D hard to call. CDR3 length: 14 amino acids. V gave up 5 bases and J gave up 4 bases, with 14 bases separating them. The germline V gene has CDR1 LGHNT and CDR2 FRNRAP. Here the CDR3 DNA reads TGTGCTAGTGGTATTGATGTACTTATCTATGGCTACACCTTC. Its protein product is CASGIDVLIYGYTF.

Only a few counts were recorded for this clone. Here the CDR3 DNA reads TGTGCCACCAGCAGAGATTCAGGGGCAACAAACACCATATATTTT. It translates to CATSRDSGATNTIYF. The gene calls are TRBV15 and TRBJ1-3, with D perhaps matching TRBD1 (6 bases). Trimming removed 0 bases from V and 6 bases from J, with 12 bases in between. The CDR3 sequence is 15 residues long. Germline assignment: CDR1 LNHNV and CDR2 YYDKDF (reference sequence).

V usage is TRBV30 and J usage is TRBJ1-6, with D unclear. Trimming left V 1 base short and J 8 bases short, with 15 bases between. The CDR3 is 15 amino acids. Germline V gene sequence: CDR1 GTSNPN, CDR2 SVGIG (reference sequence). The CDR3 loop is CAWSAYTANDSPLHF. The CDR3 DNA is TGTGCCTGGAGTGCATATACAGCAAACGATTCACCCCTCCACTTT.

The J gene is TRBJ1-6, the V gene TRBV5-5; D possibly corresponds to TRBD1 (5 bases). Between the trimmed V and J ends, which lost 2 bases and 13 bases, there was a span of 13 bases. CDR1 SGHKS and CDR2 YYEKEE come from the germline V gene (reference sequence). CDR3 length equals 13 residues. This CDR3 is CASSFGHSGPLHF. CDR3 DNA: TGTGCCAGCAGCTTCGGACACTCAGGGCCCCTCCACTTT.

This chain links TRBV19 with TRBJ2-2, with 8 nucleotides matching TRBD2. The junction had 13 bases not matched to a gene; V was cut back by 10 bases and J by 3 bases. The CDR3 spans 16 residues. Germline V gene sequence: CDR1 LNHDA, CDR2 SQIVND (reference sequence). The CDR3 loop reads CATKRAGGVDTGELFF. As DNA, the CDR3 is TGTGCCACAAAAAGGGCGGGGGGCGTTGACACCGGGGAGCTGTTTTTT.

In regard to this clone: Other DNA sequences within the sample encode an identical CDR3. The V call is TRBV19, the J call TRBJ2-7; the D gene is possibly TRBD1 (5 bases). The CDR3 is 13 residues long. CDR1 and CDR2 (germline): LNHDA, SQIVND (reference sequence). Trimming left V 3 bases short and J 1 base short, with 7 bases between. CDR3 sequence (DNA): TGTGCCAGTAGTATGACAGCTTCCTACGAGCAGTACTTC. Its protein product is CASSMTASYEQYF.

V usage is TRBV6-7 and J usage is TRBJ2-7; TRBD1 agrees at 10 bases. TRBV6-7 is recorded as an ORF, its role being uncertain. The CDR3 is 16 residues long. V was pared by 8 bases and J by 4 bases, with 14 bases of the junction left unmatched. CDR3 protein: CASRRARQGASYEQYF. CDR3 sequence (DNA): TGTGCCAGCCGGAGGGCTCGACAGGGGGCGTCTTACGAGCAGTACTTC.

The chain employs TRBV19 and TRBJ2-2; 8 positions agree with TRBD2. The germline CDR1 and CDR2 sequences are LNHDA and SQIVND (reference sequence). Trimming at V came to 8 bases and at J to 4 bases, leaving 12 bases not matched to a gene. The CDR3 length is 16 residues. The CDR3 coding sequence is TGTGCCAGTCGCCTCCGCGGGGGGCAAGGCACCGGGGAGCTGTTTTTT. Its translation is CASRLRGGQGTGELFF.